Each of the 30 T cell receptor beta chains below was sequenced from the same sample in a study of cytomegalovirus exposure and HLA in healthy donors. Sequencing was performed with immunoSEQ multiplex PCR; in TCRdb, only in-frame clones are kept and a portion is missing. Found here are 130,000 to 150,000 clones, just over 85% of them singletons; the top ten hold just under 8%. Sequencing input: PBMCs. The receptors were sampled from a young woman in good health and CMV-seropositive.

The CDR3: CASSATGIRYNSPLHF. CDR3 DNA sequence: TGTGCCAGCAGCGCTACCGGGATTCGCTATAATTCACCCCTCCACTTT. The chain carries TRBV13 and TRBJ1-6; the D is unclear. Between the trimmed V and J ends, which lost 5 bases and 3 bases, there was a span of 14 bases. CDR1 is PRHDT and CDR2 is FYEKMQ in the germline V gene (reference sequence). CDR3 length: 16 amino acids. Using reference TRBV13 and TRBJ1-6 for the parts outside the CDR3, the full variable domain is AAGVIQSPRHLIKEKRETATLKCYPIPRHDTVYWYQQGPGQDPQFLISFYEKMQSDKGSIPDRFSAQQFSDYHSELNMSSLELGDSALYFCASSATGIRYNSPLHFGNGTRLTVT.

This chain joins TRBV6-1 and TRBJ1-2; possibly TRBD1 for D (5 bases). CDR3 length equals 13 residues. In germline, CDR1 is MNHNS, CDR2 SASEGT. Trimming stripped 7 bases from V and 4 bases from J, with 13 bases between. CDR3 region: CASNEGLGYGYTF. CDR3 sequence (DNA): TGTGCCAGCAATGAGGGGCTAGGCTATGGCTACACCTTC.

Only one count was recorded for this clone. This sequence joins TRBV27 and TRBJ2-1, with 8 bases that match TRBD1. The CDR3 length is 15 residues. V was clipped by 5 bases and J by 0 bases; unmatched bases: 3. Germline V gene lookup returns CDR1 MNHEY and CDR2 SMNVEV (reference sequence). The CDR3 sequence: CASSPGQGSYNEQFF. The CDR3 DNA follows: TGTGCCAGCAGTCCCGGACAGGGCTCCTACAATGAGCAGTTCTTC.

This sequence joins TRBV19 and TRBJ2-1; 7 bases align to TRBD1. The CDR3 sequence is 15 residues long. From germline, CDR1 is LNHDA and CDR2 SQIVND (reference sequence). Trimming cost V 4 bases and J 1 base; bases outside gene matches: 4. This CDR3 reads CASSTKTGSYNEQFF. DNA of the CDR3: TGTGCCAGTAGTACAAAGACAGGGTCCTACAATGAGCAGTTCTTC.

This clone has a single count. The CDR3 region is CASSLTSGSTDTQYF. The DNA of the CDR3 is TGTGCCAGCAGTTTGACTAGCGGAAGCACAGATACGCAGTATTTT. This chain uses TRBV28 with TRBJ2-3; 9 nucleotides agree with TRBD2. This CDR3 spans 15 amino acids. Germline V lookup: CDR1 MDHEN, CDR2 SYDVKM. The V and J ends lost 3 bases and 0 bases, in that order; junction bases with no gene match: 1.

The rearrangement uses TRBV6-1 and TRBJ1-1; the D is unclear. Germline V CDR1 and CDR2: MNHNS, SASEGT. V lost 4 bases, J lost 0 bases, and 6 bases lay in between. The CDR3 has 13 amino acids. CDR3 DNA sequence: TGTGCCAGCAGTGTAGAATTGAACACTGAAGCTTTCTTT. Translation: CASSVELNTEAFF.

This clone was detected a few times. The J gene is TRBJ1-2, the V gene TRBV27, with TRBD1 as a possible D gene (6 bases). This CDR3 has 14 residues. Germline assignment: CDR1 MNHEY and CDR2 SMNVEV (reference sequence). V gave up 5 bases and J gave up 0 bases, with 10 bases separating them. CDR3 DNA: TGTGCCAGCAGTATACAGGGAGCTAACTATGGCTACACCTTC. Protein: CASSIQGANYGYTF.

The sample holds a few counts of this clone. The rearrangement uses TRBV6-5 and TRBJ1-6; D ambiguous. CDR1 MNHEY and CDR2 SVGAGI come from the germline V gene. Trimming pared 7 bases from V and 7 bases from J, leaving 8 bases between. This CDR3 region has 12 residues. This CDR3 reads CASKLWNSPLHF. The CDR3 region has the DNA TGTGCCAGCAAGCTATGGAATTCACCCCTCCACTTT.

This clone has just a few counts. This chain joins TRBV6-5 and TRBJ1-1; 9 nucleotides agree with TRBD1. Per the germline V gene, CDR1 is MNHEY and CDR2 is SVGAGI. The J segment lost 6 bases and the V segment lost 4 bases, leaving 12 bases of the junction unmatched. The CDR3 covers 16 residues. The CDR3 protein is CASSFHRGRRMPEAFF. The CDR3 region has the DNA TGTGCCAGCAGTTTCCACAGGGGGCGAAGGATGCCTGAAGCTTTCTTT.

The rearrangement joins TRBV2 to TRBJ2-1; tentatively, D is TRBD2 (6 bases). The CDR3 is 15 amino acids. The germline V gene encodes CDR1 SNHLY and CDR2 FYNNEI. Deletions cut 0 bases from V and 7 bases from J, with 13 bases between. Here the CDR3 reads CASSEALWTTNEQFF. DNA of the CDR3: TGTGCCAGCAGTGAAGCGCTGTGGACTACTAATGAGCAGTTCTTC.

With respect to this clone: Other DNA sequences in this sample translate to the same CDR3. The chain has TRBV6-5 and TRBJ2-5, with TRBD2 matching over 15 bases. Germline CDR1 is MNHEY and CDR2 is SVGAGI. V was pared by 4 bases and J by 5 bases, with 2 bases of the junction left unmatched. The length of the CDR3 is 15 residues. The CDR3 sequence: CASSSGTSGRETQYF. The CDR3 DNA sequence: TGTGCCAGCAGTTCCGGGACTAGCGGGAGGGAGACCCAGTACTTC.

This sequence joins TRBV27 and TRBJ1-3, with 8 bases aligning to TRBD1. V gave up 6 bases and J gave up 3 bases; unmatched junction bases: 19. CDR3 size: 19 residues. CDR1 is MNHEY and CDR2 is SMNVEV in the germline V gene (reference sequence). The CDR3 is CASRPYGQGLPRVGNTIYF. In DNA form, the CDR3 reads TGTGCCAGCAGGCCCTACGGACAGGGTCTCCCTAGAGTTGGAAACACCATATATTTT.

The gene calls are TRBV5-4 and TRBJ2-1; tentatively, D is TRBD1 (6 bases). Germline lookup yields CDR1 SGHNT and CDR2 YYREEE (reference sequence). CDR3 length: 16 residues. The V gene lost 1 base and the J gene lost 1 base, with 12 bases spanning the gap. CDR3 in amino acids: CASSLPPTGSYNEQFF. CDR3 bases: TGTGCCAGCAGCTTGCCCCCCACAGGGTCCTACAATGAGCAGTTCTTC.

This sequence joins TRBV27 and TRBJ2-3, with TRBD1 matching over 7 bases. The CDR3 runs to 18 residues. Per the germline V gene, CDR1 is MNHEY and CDR2 is SMNVEV (reference sequence). The ends lost 5 bases at V and 5 bases at J; junction bases unmatched: 19. CDR3 protein: CASSPFLNRQGYGDTQYF. As DNA, the CDR3 is TGTGCCAGCAGTCCATTCCTTAATAGACAGGGTTATGGAGATACGCAGTATTTT.

The genes are TRBV7-3 and TRBJ1-2, with 7 bases identical to TRBD1. Losses at the gene ends were 1 base for V and 0 bases for J; bases not matched to a gene: 17. The CDR3 length is 20 residues. Germline CDR1 is SGHTA and CDR2 is FQGTGA. CDR3 nucleotides: TGTGCCAGCAGCTTAAAGCCCCGTAGGGGGCCCGCTCAATCTAACTATGGCTACACCTTC. This gives the protein CASSLKPRRGPAQSNYGYTF.

This clone was recorded a few times. The CDR3 protein is CASSLDGVSNQPQHF. DNA of the CDR3: TGTGCCAGCAGCTTAGACGGAGTTAGCAATCAGCCCCAGCATTTT. The V call is TRBV11-2, the J call TRBJ1-5, with D unclear. Trimming removed 0 bases from V and 0 bases from J, with 6 bases in between. Per the germline V gene, CDR1 is SGHAT and CDR2 is FQNNGV. The CDR3 is made up of 15 amino acids.

V and J are TRBV19 and TRBJ1-3, with 7 bases fitting TRBD1. The length of the CDR3 is 15 residues. Germline CDR1 and CDR2: LNHDA and SQIVND (reference sequence). Unmatched junction bases numbered 3, after V lost 4 bases and J lost 0 bases. The CDR3 DNA is TGTGCCAGTAGTACCCGGGACAGCTCTGGAAACACCATATATTTT. Translating it yields CASSTRDSSGNTIYF.

This sequence joins TRBV9 and TRBJ2-2; 10 bases are shared with TRBD1. After removal of 4 bases from V and 0 bases from J, the junction contained 12 bases not matched to a gene. The CDR3 runs to 19 residues. CDR1 is SGDLS and CDR2 is YYNGEE in the germline V gene. In nucleotides, the CDR3 is TGTGCCAGCAGCACCTCGCGGCTGGGACAGGGGTCGAACACCGGGGAGCTGTTTTTT. Translation gives CASSTSRLGQGSNTGELFF.

This clone was seen once. This chain uses TRBV9 with TRBJ2-5; 8 positions match TRBD1. Germline V gene lookup returns CDR1 SGDLS and CDR2 YYNGEE. The CDR3 spans 14 residues. Losses at the gene ends were 2 bases for V and 5 bases for J; bases not matched to a gene: 5. CDR3: CASSVPDRDETQYF. DNA of the CDR3: TGTGCCAGCAGCGTCCCGGACAGGGATGAGACCCAGTACTTC.

CDR3 DNA: TGTGCCAGCAGCCCCGGGACACATACTGAGCAGTTCTTC. This codes for CASSPGTHTEQFF. The V gene is TRBV27, the J gene TRBJ2-1; a weak D match, TRBD1 (6 bases). CDR3 size: 13 residues. V dropped 6 bases and J dropped 9 bases, with 15 bases sitting between them. Germline loops: CDR1 MNHEY, CDR2 SMNVEV (reference sequence).

The rearrangement joins TRBV4-3 to TRBJ1-4; D is perhaps TRBD1 (5 bases). This CDR3 contains 15 residues. The V end lost 1 base, the J end lost 4 bases, and 10 bases lay between the germline ends. CDR1 LGHNA and CDR2 YSLEER come from the germline V gene. The CDR3 spells CASSQGDGGNEKLFF. For the CDR3, the DNA is TGCGCCAGCAGCCAAGGGGACGGGGGTAATGAAAAACTGTTTTTT.

This clone was observed once. The CDR3 protein is CASSTYRGIGNTEAFF. The CDR3 DNA is TGTGCCAGCAGTACTTACAGGGGAATAGGGAACACTGAAGCTTTCTTT. V usage is TRBV27 and J usage is TRBJ1-1; TRBD1 matches 7 bases. CDR3 length equals 16 residues. The V gene end was trimmed by 5 bases and the J gene end by 1 base; junction bases not matched to a gene: 10. In germline, CDR1 is MNHEY, CDR2 SMNVEV (reference sequence).

This sequence joins TRBV2 and TRBJ1-5; D gene unclear. Between the trimmed V and J ends, which lost 6 bases and 0 bases, there was a span of 12 bases. Per the germline V gene, CDR1 is SNHLY and CDR2 is FYNNEI. The CDR3 spans 15 residues. CDR3 residues: CASRRETHSNQPQHF. Written as DNA, the CDR3 is TGTGCCAGCAGACGGGAGACACATAGCAATCAGCCCCAGCATTTT.

This rearrangement joins TRBV28 to TRBJ2-2, with TRBD2 identical over 8 bases. This CDR3 has 15 amino acids. Germline V lookup: CDR1 MDHEN, CDR2 SYDVKM. The V segment lost 3 bases and the J segment 3 bases; nucleotides outside the gene matches: 3. The CDR3 here is CASSFTSGDTGELFF. Here the CDR3 DNA reads TGTGCCAGCAGTTTTACTAGCGGCGACACCGGGGAGCTGTTTTTT.

This clone was seen once. The genes are TRBV7-6 and TRBJ1-4; D is undetermined. V was cut by 1 base and J by 3 bases, with 12 bases left in between. This CDR3 is built from 16 residues. Germline V gene lookup returns CDR1 SGHVS and CDR2 FNYEAQ. In nucleotides, the CDR3 is TGTGCCAGCAGCTTAGAGAGGGCGGAAGCTAATGAAAAACTGTTTTTT. Protein sequence: CASSLERAEANEKLFF.

The chain uses TRBV6-5 and TRBJ2-7; 8 nucleotides line up with TRBD1. The CDR3 has 14 amino acids. Germline V CDR1 and CDR2: MNHEY, SVGAGI. Losses at the gene ends were 5 bases for V and 4 bases for J; bases not matched to a gene: 7. The chain's CDR3 is CASSQDRAGYEQYF. CDR3 DNA: TGTGCCAGCAGTCAGGACAGGGCGGGTTACGAGCAGTACTTC.

This chain joins TRBV10-3 and TRBJ1-1; no definite D call. The CDR3 has 12 residues. Germline CDR1 ENHRY, CDR2 SYGVKD. Trimming took 2 bases from V and 9 from J, leaving 10 bases between them. The CDR3, as DNA: TGTGCCATCAGTGAGGATGGGCCCAAAGCTTTCTTT. Protein product: CAISEDGPKAFF.

The rearrangement uses TRBV11-2 and TRBJ1-2; D unresolved. Per the germline V gene, CDR1 is SGHAT and CDR2 is FQNNGV. The CDR3 has 15 residues. With 1 base removed from V and 1 base from J, the gap between germline ends came to 10 bases. Written as DNA, the CDR3 is TGTGCCAGCAGCTTAGGCCTCACTGATAACTATGGCTACACCTTC. Its translation is CASSLGLTDNYGYTF.

V gene TRBV5-4 combines with J gene TRBJ1-2; TRBD1 aligns across 9 bases. CDR1 and CDR2 from the germline V gene are SGHNT and YYREEE (reference sequence). The CDR3 extends over 14 amino acids. V lost 0 bases, J lost 8 bases, and 5 bases stayed unmatched. The CDR3 DNA reads TGTGCCAGCAGCTTGGACAGGGGGCATCTGGGCTACACCTTC. Translating gives CASSLDRGHLGYTF.

The chain uses TRBV28 and TRBJ1-2, with 7 bases aligning to TRBD1. The CDR3 spans 13 residues. V shed 2 bases, J shed 4 bases, and the junction held 1 base outside the gene matches. The germline V gene encodes CDR1 MDHEN and CDR2 SYDVKM. CDR3 in amino acids: CASSLAGGYGYTF. CDR3 nucleotide sequence: TGTGCCAGCAGTTTAGCAGGGGGCTATGGCTACACCTTC.